This TCR beta chain was recovered during a study of PD-L1 blockade in urothelial cancer. As for the study in general: The number of prior chemotherapy regimens per patient was 0 to 3. Each blood sample yielded a median of about 130,000 T cells.

Time point here: pretreatment peripheral blood. V lost 1 base, J lost 1 base, and 8 bases lay in between. CDR3 length: 14 amino acids. Germline V lookup: CDR1 SGHRS, CDR2 YFSETQ. Each PCR reaction had synthetic TCR analog templates spiked into it. Here immunoSEQ multiplex PCR was the method, and the copy in TCRdb shows in-frame clones only, minus some. Here the sample spans about 130,000 clones, around 84% being singletons. This clonotype was obtained from a middle-aged man with urothelial cancer. Here the sequenced sample was PBMCs, taken around atezolizumab (anti-PD-L1) treatment. This chain uses TRBV5-1 with TRBJ1-1; no definite D call. CDR3 coding DNA: TGCGCCAGCAGCTTGACGGGAAAGAACACTGAAGCTTTCTTT. Protein: CASSLTGKNTEAFF.